This T cell receptor beta chain was obtained from a study of shared clonotypes between healthy human individuals. This CDR3 has 15 amino acids. The V gene's germline CDR1 is MNHEY and CDR2 SMNVEV (reference sequence). Trimming took off 6 bases at V and 8 bases at J, with 22 bases between the two ends. Naivety among CD8 cells was defined by CD45RO negativity and positive CCR7 selection, thereby excluding terminally differentiated effector memory CD45RA+ cells. Every one of the donors was a Caucasian adult that lived in Nashville, Tennessee. This clone was recorded only once. The antigen is undetermined. The repertoire was sequenced with immunoSEQ multiplex PCR; TCRdb's copy has only in-frame clones and lacks some. The sample includes about 2.1 million clones, roughly 95% of them seen just once. Study results and caveats: Generation probabilities of non-shared clonotypes were lower (relative to those shared by all four donors).

The receptor was isolated from a man younger than 35 in good health. Some clones in this sample may be carry-over from other donors' samples. J is TRBJ1-2 and V is TRBV27, with D possibly matching TRBD1 (5 bases). The sample consisted of naive CD8+ T cells from PBMCs. The CDR3 nucleotides read TGTGCCAGCAGCCCGACAGTGATACGTTATGGAGGCTACACCTTC. Its translation: CASSPTVIRYGGYTF.